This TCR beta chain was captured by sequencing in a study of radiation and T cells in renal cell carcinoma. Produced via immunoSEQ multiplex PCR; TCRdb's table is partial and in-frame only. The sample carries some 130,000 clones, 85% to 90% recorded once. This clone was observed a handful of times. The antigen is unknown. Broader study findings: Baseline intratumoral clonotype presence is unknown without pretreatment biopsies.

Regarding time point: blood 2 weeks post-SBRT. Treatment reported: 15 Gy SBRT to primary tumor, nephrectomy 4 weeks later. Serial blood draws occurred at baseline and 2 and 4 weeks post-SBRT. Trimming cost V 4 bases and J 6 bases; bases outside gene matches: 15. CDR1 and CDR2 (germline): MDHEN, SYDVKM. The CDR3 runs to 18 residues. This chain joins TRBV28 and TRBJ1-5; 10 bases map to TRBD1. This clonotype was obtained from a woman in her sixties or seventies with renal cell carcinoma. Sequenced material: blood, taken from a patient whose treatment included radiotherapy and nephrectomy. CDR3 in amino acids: CASSSPNRDRGRSQPQHF. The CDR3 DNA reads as TGTGCCAGCAGTTCCCCCAACCGGGACAGGGGCAGGAGTCAGCCCCAGCATTTT.